Listed here are 3 T cell receptor beta chains from one sample, sequenced in a study of technical replicates of blood from a handful of donors. The method was immunoSEQ multiplex PCR; TCRdb's version includes in-frame clones alone and lacks a portion of them. The data hold 12,000 or so clones, with 94% observed a single time. The sequenced sample was PBMCs. Every receptor here comes from a human donor in good health.

The V and J genes are TRBV11-3 and TRBJ1-5; D may be TRBD1 (6 bases). The CDR3 is 14 residues long. V was clipped by 1 base and J by 6 bases, with 10 bases between them. Germline CDR1 SGHNT, CDR2 YENEEA. CDR3 in amino acids: CASSLGWGRQPQHF. Written as DNA, the CDR3 is TGTGCCAGCAGCTTAGGATGGGGGCGTCAGCCCCAGCATTTT.

This sequence joins TRBV7-9 and TRBJ2-5; the D is unclear. Between the trimmed V and J ends, which lost 2 bases and 4 bases, there was a span of 8 bases. The CDR3 is 13 amino acids. Germline CDR1 SEHNR, CDR2 FQNEAQ (reference sequence). CDR3 region: CASSLLSVETQYF. As DNA, the CDR3 is TGTGCCAGCAGCTTACTCAGCGTAGAGACCCAGTACTTC. Filled out from reference TRBV7-9 and TRBJ2-5, the complete variable domain reads DTGVSQNPRHKITKRGQNVTFRCDPISEHNRLYWYRQTLGQGPEFLTYFQNEAQLEKSRLLSDRFSAERPKGSFSTLEIQRTEQGDSAMYLCASSLLSVETQYFGPGTRLLVL.

The rearrangement uses TRBV2 and TRBJ2-7, with 10 positions matching TRBD1. Germline trimming cut 7 bases from V and 4 bases from J; bases unmatched to any gene: 7. Germline lookup yields CDR1 SNHLY and CDR2 FYNNEI. The CDR3 is 14 residues long. In DNA form, the CDR3 reads TGTGCCAGCATGAAGGACAGGGGGAAGTACGAGCAGTACTTC. Amino acids: CASMKDRGKYEQYF. Variable domain in full (rest from reference TRBV2 and TRBJ2-7): EPEVTQTPSHQVTQMGQEVILRCVPISNHLYFYWYRQILGQKVEFLVSFYNNEISEKSEIFDDQFSVERPDGSNFTLKIRSTKLEDSAMYFCASMKDRGKYEQYFGPGTRLTVT.